A selection of T cell receptor beta chains follows, all from one sample in a study of cytomegalovirus exposure and HLA in healthy donors. Produced via immunoSEQ multiplex PCR; TCRdb's table is partial and in-frame only. The sample includes about 180,000 clones, less than 85% of them seen just once. The specimen was PBMCs. The receptors originated from a man aged 18 to 35 in good health and CMV-seronegative. CDR3s include the opening cysteine and the closing phenylalanine or tryptophan. D genes are given only for firm matches. For some rows the clone size is stated as once, few or many, or as a class when expanded; others skip it.

len	v_gene	abundance	j_gene	d_gene	CDR3aa
13	TRBV6-1	.	TRBJ2-7	TRBD2	CASSEHLADEQYF
16	TRBV4-2	.	TRBJ2-5	TRBD2	CASSPITSGGSKTQYF
14	TRBV11-2	.	TRBJ2-7	TRBD1	CASSSGTGGYEQYF
15	TRBV9	.	TRBJ1-1	.	CASSVGGHSNTEAFF
14	TRBV13	.	TRBJ2-5	TRBD2	CASSLASGVGAQYF
17	TRBV5-1	.	TRBJ2-1	TRBD2	CASSPPGTSGGYNEQFF
14	TRBV13	.	TRBJ2-7	TRBD2	CASTLSRGKYEQYF
13	TRBV5-1	.	TRBJ1-2	TRBD1	CASRPGQGYGYTF
15	TRBV11-3	once	TRBJ1-1	TRBD1	CASSSPGQTNTEAFF
15	TRBV7-9	few	TRBJ2-5	.	CASSLVAGHQETQYF
14	TRBV27	.	TRBJ1-5	.	CASSFSGDNQPQHF
13	TRBV5-4	few	TRBJ1-1	.	CASSLVPRAEAFF
15	TRBV7-3	.	TRBJ2-2	TRBD2	CASSLGRGGTGELFF
15	TRBV27	.	TRBJ2-1	.	CASKLGSASYNEQFF
17	TRBV7-9	.	TRBJ1-5	.	CASSLAGGARSNQPQHF
15	TRBV6-5	.	TRBJ1-6	.	CASQKGEGIDSPLHF
15	TRBV7-2	.	TRBJ2-1	.	CASPPRHPADNEQFF
12	TRBV6-5	once	TRBJ2-7	TRBD2	CASSWGGSEQYF
15	TRBV2	.	TRBJ1-2	.	CASAFGPGVNYGYTF
14	TRBV9	.	TRBJ1-1	TRBD1	CASSPRTGGDEAFF
14	TRBV27	.	TRBJ2-7	TRBD1	CASSPGTGGREQYF
17	TRBV7-8	.	TRBJ2-5	TRBD2	CASSLAASWGGWETQYF
16	TRBV28	.	TRBJ1-5	.	CASLTFAGDGNQPQHF
16	TRBV6-5	.	TRBJ2-6	.	CASSYSRDSGANVLTF
15	TRBV11-2	.	TRBJ2-7	TRBD2	CASSLGLAGSYEQYF
15	TRBV9	.	TRBJ2-7	.	CASSIYPQGIHEQYF
14	TRBV25-1	.	TRBJ1-1	.	CASSADRGNTEAFF
14	TRBV27	.	TRBJ2-1	.	CASSLHRKNNEQFF
13	TRBV9	.	TRBJ2-7	.	CASSVGAQGEQYF
17	TRBV11-3	.	TRBJ2-2	TRBD2	CASSSYELAGNTGELFF
17	TRBV10-3	few	TRBJ1-3	TRBD1	CAVASDRLSSPGNTIYF
15	TRBV5-6	.	TRBJ2-3	.	CASSLGGHPTDTQYF
14	TRBV6-5	.	TRBJ2-7	.	CASSYSVGGYEQYF
15	TRBV10-1	.	TRBJ2-7	TRBD1	CASSDDRVSSYEQYF
16	TRBV5-5	.	TRBJ1-1	TRBD1	CASSPSPGTDNTEAFF
20	TRBV4-3	once	TRBJ2-3	TRBD2	CASSQDFLAGGSPLTDTQYF
13	TRBV5-6	.	TRBJ2-1	.	CASSPSQGHEQFF
16	TRBV6-1	.	TRBJ1-3	.	CASSETGKRTKDTIYF
12	TRBV6-1	.	TRBJ1-1	TRBD1	CANDRVNTEAFF
17	TRBV21-1	few	TRBJ2-5	.	CASSICGRGSSPETQYF
16	TRBV9	.	TRBJ2-4	TRBD1	CASSVAAGQGRGIQYF
15	TRBV6-1	.	TRBJ2-2	TRBD1	CASSWGQGTTGELFF
15	TRBV4-2	.	TRBJ1-2	.	CASSQELVFNYGYTF